A selection of T cell receptor beta chains follows, all from one sample in a study of T cells in Graves' hyperthyroidism and ophthalmopathy. Using its own MiXCR run on the multiplex PCR reads, TCRdb lists one record per CDR3 protein. This sample has around 340,000 distinct CDR3 sequences, with 15% to 20% found just once. The sequenced material came from blood. These receptors all stem from a woman in her forties or fifties with Graves' hyperthyroidism. Each CDR3 is given with its conserved first and last residue. Fields, in order: CDR3 DNA, CDR3 protein, clone size, V gene, D gene, J gene. The D gene is left open where the match is weak. Expanded clones get a size class; other rows say once, few or many, or leave the size out.

CDR3nt: TGTGCCAGCAGTTCCCCGGGACAGGGTACAGATACGCAGTATTTT; CDR3aa: CASSSPGQGTDTQYF; abundance: NA; v_gene: TRBV28; d_gene: TRBD1; j_gene: TRBJ2-3
CDR3nt: TGTGCCAGCAGCTTATTAGGGGGGGCCTGGAATGAGCAGTTCTTC; CDR3aa: CASSLLGGAWNEQFF; abundance: NA; v_gene: TRBV11-2; d_gene: NA; j_gene: TRBJ2-1
CDR3nt: TGCAGTGCTGGCAAGGGGGTTCATGGCTACACCTTC; CDR3aa: CSAGKGVHGYTF; abundance: many; v_gene: TRBV20-1; d_gene: NA; j_gene: TRBJ1-2
CDR3nt: TGTGCCAGCAGCGCCGGGGGGACAGGGGCCACCGGGGAGCTGTTTTTT; CDR3aa: CASSAGGTGATGELFF; abundance: many; v_gene: TRBV9; d_gene: TRBD1; j_gene: TRBJ2-2
CDR3nt: TGTGCCAGCAACCAGGGCTCTGGAAACACCATATATTTT; CDR3aa: CASNQGSGNTIYF; abundance: NA; v_gene: TRBV9; d_gene: NA; j_gene: TRBJ1-3
CDR3nt: TGTGCCAGCAGCTTAGGAGAAGTTCGGGAGCCCCCCTACAATGAGCAGTTCTTC; CDR3aa: CASSLGEVREPPYNEQFF; abundance: many; v_gene: TRBV11-3; d_gene: NA; j_gene: TRBJ2-1
CDR3nt: TGTGCCAGTAGTATAAGGGGCGGGGACATCAATGAGCAGTTCTTC; CDR3aa: CASSIRGGDINEQFF; abundance: many; v_gene: TRBV19; d_gene: NA; j_gene: TRBJ2-1
CDR3nt: TGTGCCAGCACCCAGGGCGTGGGAGGCAATCAGCCCCAGCATTTT; CDR3aa: CASTQGVGGNQPQHF; abundance: NA; v_gene: TRBV12-3/TRBV12-4; d_gene: NA; j_gene: TRBJ1-5
CDR3nt: TGTGCCACCAGCAAAGGACAGGGGACTGAAAAACTGTTTTTT; CDR3aa: CATSKGQGTEKLFF; abundance: NA; v_gene: TRBV15; d_gene: TRBD1; j_gene: TRBJ1-4
CDR3nt: TGTGCCAGCAGCCTCCCGGTGACGGGAACACCTACTACCGAGCAGTACTTC; CDR3aa: CASSLPVTGTPTTEQYF; abundance: many; v_gene: TRBV5-5; d_gene: NA; j_gene: TRBJ2-7
CDR3nt: TGTGCCAGCGGAATCCCTAGCGGGGGGGGCACAGATACGCAGTATTTT; CDR3aa: CASGIPSGGGTDTQYF; abundance: few; v_gene: TRBV9; d_gene: TRBD2; j_gene: TRBJ2-3
CDR3nt: TGTGCCAGCGTAGCGGGACCCGGGGAGCAGTACTTC; CDR3aa: CASVAGPGEQYF; abundance: many; v_gene: TRBV6-1; d_gene: TRBD2; j_gene: TRBJ2-7
CDR3nt: TGTGCCAGCAGTTTATCTGGCGGGAGGGCCTACAATGAGCAGTTCTTC; CDR3aa: CASSLSGGRAYNEQFF; abundance: many; v_gene: TRBV28; d_gene: TRBD2; j_gene: TRBJ2-1
CDR3nt: TGTGCCAGCTCACCCGGGACGGCACCGGGCTATGGCTACACCTTC; CDR3aa: CASSPGTAPGYGYTF; abundance: NA; v_gene: TRBV18; d_gene: NA; j_gene: TRBJ1-2
CDR3nt: TGTGCCAGTACCACAGGGGGCAGGGGCTACACCTTC; CDR3aa: CASTTGGRGYTF; abundance: many; v_gene: TRBV6-1; d_gene: TRBD1; j_gene: TRBJ1-2
CDR3nt: TGTGCCAGCAGTTTAATTTCGGGAAAATATGGCTACACCTTC; CDR3aa: CASSLISGKYGYTF; abundance: many; v_gene: TRBV27; d_gene: NA; j_gene: TRBJ1-2
CDR3nt: TGTGCCAGTAGTACGCTGTTGGGTCAGCCCCAGCATTTT; CDR3aa: CASSTLLGQPQHF; abundance: few; v_gene: TRBV19; d_gene: NA; j_gene: TRBJ1-5
CDR3nt: TGCAGTGCTATCTTATCCGGGACGATCACAGATACGCAGTATTTT; CDR3aa: CSAILSGTITDTQYF; abundance: NA; v_gene: TRBV20-1; d_gene: NA; j_gene: TRBJ2-3
CDR3nt: TGTGCCAGCACCACGTTGGGGGCCGGCGGGGAGCTGTTTTTT; CDR3aa: CASTTLGAGGELFF; abundance: NA; v_gene: TRBV27; d_gene: NA; j_gene: TRBJ2-2
CDR3nt: TGTGCCAGCAGCCAAGGGGACAGCGGCAATCAGCCCCAGCATTTT; CDR3aa: CASSQGDSGNQPQHF; abundance: NA; v_gene: TRBV3-1; d_gene: TRBD1; j_gene: TRBJ1-5
CDR3nt: TGTGCCAGCAGCACACCGACTGGCTACTACGAGCAGTACTTC; CDR3aa: CASSTPTGYYEQYF; abundance: NA; v_gene: TRBV11-2; d_gene: NA; j_gene: TRBJ2-7
CDR3nt: TGTGCCAGCAGTGAACTCGGGGGGGGCGTGGCCCAGTACTTC; CDR3aa: CASSELGGGVAQYF; abundance: few; v_gene: TRBV2; d_gene: TRBD2; j_gene: TRBJ2-5
CDR3nt: TGCGCCAGCAGCCCCGGGACGACCGCCTACAATGAGCAGTTCTTC; CDR3aa: CASSPGTTAYNEQFF; abundance: many; v_gene: TRBV5-1; d_gene: NA; j_gene: TRBJ2-1